A single sample gave rise to the 8 T cell receptor beta chains below, sequenced in a study of blood T cell repertoires in COVID-19. The data were produced by immunoSEQ multiplex PCR, yet TCRdb's version contains in-frame clones alone and is incomplete. The data show 150,000 to 190,000 clones, about 85% seen once. Sequencing was done on a sample of peripheral blood. The receptors stem from a woman aged 70 to 79 with acute or convalescent COVID-19.

This chain connects TRBV20-1 to TRBJ1-5, with D possibly matching TRBD1 (5 bases). Germline V gene lookup returns CDR1 DFQATT and CDR2 SNEGSKA (reference sequence). Trimming pared 3 bases from V and 0 bases from J, leaving 9 bases between. This CDR3 is built from 14 residues. In nucleotides, the CDR3 is TGCAGTGCTAGTTCAGGGTATAGCAATCAGCCCCAGCATTTT. As protein: CSASSGYSNQPQHF.

The chain has TRBV10-2 and TRBJ2-1; D ambiguous. Trimming removed 2 bases from V and 0 bases from J, with 8 bases in between. The CDR3 spans 15 residues. Germline assignment: CDR1 WSHSY and CDR2 SAAADI. Here the CDR3 reads CASSEHKSSYNEQFF. Here the CDR3 DNA reads TGCGCCAGCAGTGAGCACAAAAGCTCCTACAATGAGCAGTTCTTC.

The sample holds one count of this clone. V and J are TRBV20-1 and TRBJ2-2; no clear D gene. The CDR3 runs to 12 residues. Germline V gene lookup returns CDR1 DFQATT and CDR2 SNEGSKA (reference sequence). V was shortened by 3 bases and J by 2 bases, with 4 bases between the two germline ends. The CDR3 DNA reads as TGCAGTGCTAGTCGTAACACCGGGGAGCTGTTTTTT. Translation: CSASRNTGELFF.

The chain uses TRBV4-1 and TRBJ2-7; 9 bases agree with TRBD1. The J segment lost 3 bases and the V segment lost 3 bases, leaving 6 bases of the junction unmatched. The CDR3 contains 15 residues. Germline CDR1 is MGHRA and CDR2 is YSYEKL. CDR3 sequence (DNA): TGCGCCAGCAGCCAGCGGACAGGGGCATTCTACGAGCAGTACGTC. This encodes CASSQRTGAFYEQYV.

The chain links TRBV5-1 to TRBJ1-2; tentative D call: TRBD1 (5 bases). The length of the CDR3 is 14 residues. Trimming removed 2 bases from V and 3 bases from J, with 11 bases in between. Germline V gives CDR1 SGHRS, CDR2 YFSETQ. The CDR3 is CASSFQGMDYGYTF. The CDR3 DNA reads as TGCGCCAGCAGCTTTCAGGGAATGGACTATGGCTACACCTTC.

This rearrangement joins TRBV18 to TRBJ1-6; 9 bases map to TRBD1. Germline loops: CDR1 KGHSH, CDR2 LQKENI. V was pared by 4 bases and J by 9 bases, with 7 bases of the junction left unmatched. The CDR3 runs to 15 residues. In DNA, the CDR3 is TGTGCCAGCTCACTTGGGACAGGGCATACTTCACCCCTCCACTTT. It encodes CASSLGTGHTSPLHF.

The genes are TRBV11-2 and TRBJ1-6; maybe TRBD1 (6 bases). V was trimmed by 4 bases and J by 2 bases, leaving 15 bases between them. Germline values: CDR1 SGHAT, CDR2 FQNNGV. The CDR3 loop spans 17 amino acids. In DNA, the CDR3 is TGTGCCAGCAGCTCCCGGACAGCCGAGACCTATAATTCACCCCTCCACTTT. It specifies CASSSRTAETYNSPLHF.

Turning to this clone: One junction end does not reproduce the germline sequence, and a read error may be involved. The chain joins TRBV29-1 to TRBJ2-1; unclear D gene. CDR3 length equals 15 residues. Looked up from germline, CDR1 is SQVTM and CDR2 is ANQGSEA. The CDR3 sequence is CSVSRLLVPYDEQFF. CDR3 DNA sequence: TGCAGCGTTAGTAGACTCCTCGTGCCCTACGATGAGCAGTTCTTC.